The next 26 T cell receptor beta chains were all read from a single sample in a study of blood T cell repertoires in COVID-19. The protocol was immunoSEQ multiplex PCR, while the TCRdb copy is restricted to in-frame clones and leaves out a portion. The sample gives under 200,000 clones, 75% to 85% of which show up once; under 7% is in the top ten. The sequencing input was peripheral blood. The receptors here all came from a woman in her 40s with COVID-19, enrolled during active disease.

The CDR3 bases are TGTGCCAGCAGCTTGACTAGCGGACTAACAGATACGCAGTATTTT. It translates to CASSLTSGLTDTQYF. V is TRBV7-2 and J is TRBJ2-3; TRBD2 agrees at 9 bases. V shed 3 bases, J shed 3 bases, and the junction held 4 bases outside the gene matches. Germline V gene sequence: CDR1 SGHTA, CDR2 FQGNSA. The CDR3 has 15 residues.

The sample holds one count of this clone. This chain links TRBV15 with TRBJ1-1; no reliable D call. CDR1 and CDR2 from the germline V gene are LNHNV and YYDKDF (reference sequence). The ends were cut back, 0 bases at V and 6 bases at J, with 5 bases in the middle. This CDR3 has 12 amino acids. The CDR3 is CATSRDWPEAFF. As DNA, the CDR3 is TGTGCCACCAGCAGAGATTGGCCTGAAGCTTTCTTT.

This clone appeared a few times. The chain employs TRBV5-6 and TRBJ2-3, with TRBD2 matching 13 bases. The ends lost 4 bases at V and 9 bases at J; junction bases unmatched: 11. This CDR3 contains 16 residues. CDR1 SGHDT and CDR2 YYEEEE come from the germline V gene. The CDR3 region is CASSPGLAGVGDTQYF. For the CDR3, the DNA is TGTGCCAGCAGCCCTGGACTAGCGGGAGTAGGAGACACGCAGTATTTT.

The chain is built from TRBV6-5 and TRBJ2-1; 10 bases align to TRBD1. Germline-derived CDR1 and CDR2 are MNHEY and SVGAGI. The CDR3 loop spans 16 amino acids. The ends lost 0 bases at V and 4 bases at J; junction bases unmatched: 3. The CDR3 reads CASSYSTGGVYNEQFF. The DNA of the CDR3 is TGTGCCAGCAGTTACTCGACAGGGGGCGTTTACAATGAGCAGTTCTTC.

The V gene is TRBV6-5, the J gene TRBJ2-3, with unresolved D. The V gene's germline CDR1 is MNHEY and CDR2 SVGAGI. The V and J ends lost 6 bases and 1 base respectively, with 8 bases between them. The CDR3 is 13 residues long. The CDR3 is CASRPPGTDTQYF. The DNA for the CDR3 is TGTGCCAGCAGACCTCCGGGCACAGATACGCAGTATTTT.

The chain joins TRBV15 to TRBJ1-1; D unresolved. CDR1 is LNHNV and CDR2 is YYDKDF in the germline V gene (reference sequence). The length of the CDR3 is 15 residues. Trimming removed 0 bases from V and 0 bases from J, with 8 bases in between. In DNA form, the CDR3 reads TGTGCCACCAGCAGAGATTTGGAGTTGAACACTGAAGCTTTCTTT. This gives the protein CATSRDLELNTEAFF.

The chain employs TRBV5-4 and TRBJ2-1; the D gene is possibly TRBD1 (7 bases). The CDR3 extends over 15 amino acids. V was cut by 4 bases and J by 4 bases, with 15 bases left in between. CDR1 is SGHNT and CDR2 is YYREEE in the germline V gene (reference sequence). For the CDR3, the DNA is TGTGCCAGCAGCACGGGGGTGACAGGGTACAATGAGCAGTTCTTC. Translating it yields CASSTGVTGYNEQFF.

CDR3 bases: TGTGCCAGCAGCCCCGCAGCACTAGCGTACACAAGGGGGGACATTCAGTACTTC. This gives the protein CASSPAALAYTRGDIQYF. The chain recombines TRBV3-1 (or the pseudogene TRBV3-2) with TRBJ2-4, with D tentatively TRBD2 (7 bases). Trimming took off 4 bases at V and 8 bases at J, with 27 bases between the two ends. Per the germline V gene, CDR1 is LGHDT and CDR2 is YNNKEL (reference sequence). The CDR3 runs 18 residues.

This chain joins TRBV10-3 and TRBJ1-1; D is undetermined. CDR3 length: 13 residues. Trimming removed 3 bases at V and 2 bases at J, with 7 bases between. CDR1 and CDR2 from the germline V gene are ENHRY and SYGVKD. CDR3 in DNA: TGTGCCATCAGTGAAGAGGGAAACACTGAAGCTTTCTTT. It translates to CAISEEGNTEAFF.

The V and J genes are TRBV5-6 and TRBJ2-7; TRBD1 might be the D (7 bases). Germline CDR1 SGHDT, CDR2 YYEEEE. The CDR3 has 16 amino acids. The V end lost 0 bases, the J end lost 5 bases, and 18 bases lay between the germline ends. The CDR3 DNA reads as TGTGCCAGCAGCTTGGCCCAGGGGGGCGTTTATAACGAGCAGTACTTC. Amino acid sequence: CASSLAQGGVYNEQYF.

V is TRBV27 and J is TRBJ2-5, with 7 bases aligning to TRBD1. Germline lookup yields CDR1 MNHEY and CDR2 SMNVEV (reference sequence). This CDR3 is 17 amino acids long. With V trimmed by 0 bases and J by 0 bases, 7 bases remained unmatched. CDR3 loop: CASSLSKHRGHQETQYF. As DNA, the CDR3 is TGTGCCAGCAGTTTATCGAAGCACAGGGGCCACCAAGAGACCCAGTACTTC.

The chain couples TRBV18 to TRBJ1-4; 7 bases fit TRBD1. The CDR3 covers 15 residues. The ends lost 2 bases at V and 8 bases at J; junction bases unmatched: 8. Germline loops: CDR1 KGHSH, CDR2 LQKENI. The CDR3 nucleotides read TGTGCCAGCTCACCAGTCCGACAGGGTGGAGAAAAACTGTTTTTT. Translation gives CASSPVRQGGEKLFF. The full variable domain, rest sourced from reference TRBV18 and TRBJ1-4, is NAGVMQNPRHLVRRRGQEARLRCSPMKGHSHVYWYRQLPEEGLKFMVYLQKENIIDESGMPKERFSAEFPKEGPSILRIQQVVRGDSAAYFCASSPVRQGGEKLFFGSGTQLSVL.

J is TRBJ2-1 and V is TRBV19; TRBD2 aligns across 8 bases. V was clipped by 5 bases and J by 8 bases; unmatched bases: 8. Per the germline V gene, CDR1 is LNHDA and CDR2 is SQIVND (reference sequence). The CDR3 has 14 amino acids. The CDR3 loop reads CASSPRTSRDEQFF. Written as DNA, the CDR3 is TGTGCCAGTAGTCCTCGGACTAGCCGGGATGAGCAGTTCTTC.

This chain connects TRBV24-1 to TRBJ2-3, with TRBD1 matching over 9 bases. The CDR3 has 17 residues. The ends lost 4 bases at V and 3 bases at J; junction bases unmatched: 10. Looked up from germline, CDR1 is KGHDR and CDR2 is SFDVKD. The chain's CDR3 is CATSEAGQGLRTDTQYF. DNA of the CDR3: TGTGCCACCAGTGAAGCGGGACAGGGTCTTAGGACAGATACGCAGTATTTT.

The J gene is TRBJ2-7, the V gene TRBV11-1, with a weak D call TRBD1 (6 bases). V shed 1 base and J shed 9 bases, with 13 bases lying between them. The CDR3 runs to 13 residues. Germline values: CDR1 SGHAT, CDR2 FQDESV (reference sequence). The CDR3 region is CASSLEAGARQYF. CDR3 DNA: TGTGCCAGCAGCTTAGAGGCAGGGGCGAGGCAGTACTTC.

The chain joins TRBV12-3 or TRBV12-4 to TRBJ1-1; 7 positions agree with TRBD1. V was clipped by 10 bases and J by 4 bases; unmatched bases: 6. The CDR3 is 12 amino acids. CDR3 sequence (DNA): TGTGCCACCCTGGACAGGTTCACTGAAGCTTTCTTT. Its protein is CATLDRFTEAFF.

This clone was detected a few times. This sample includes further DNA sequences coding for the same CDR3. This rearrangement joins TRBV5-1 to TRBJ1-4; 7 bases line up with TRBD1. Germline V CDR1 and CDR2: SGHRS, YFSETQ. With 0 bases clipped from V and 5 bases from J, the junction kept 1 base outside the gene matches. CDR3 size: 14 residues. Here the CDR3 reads CASSLGDSNEKLFF. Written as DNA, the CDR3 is TGCGCCAGCAGCTTGGGGGACAGCAATGAAAAACTGTTTTTT.

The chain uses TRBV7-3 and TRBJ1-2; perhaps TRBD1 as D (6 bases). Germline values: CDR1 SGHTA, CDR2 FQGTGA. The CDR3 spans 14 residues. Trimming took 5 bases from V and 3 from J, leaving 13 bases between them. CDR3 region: CASSPSTGDYGYTF. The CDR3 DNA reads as TGTGCCAGCAGCCCTTCGACAGGAGACTATGGCTACACCTTC.

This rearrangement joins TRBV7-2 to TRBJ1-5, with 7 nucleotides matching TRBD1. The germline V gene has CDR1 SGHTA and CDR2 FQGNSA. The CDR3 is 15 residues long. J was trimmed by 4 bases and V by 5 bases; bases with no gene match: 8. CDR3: CASSHGQVINQPQHF. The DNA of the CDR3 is TGTGCCAGCAGCCACGGACAGGTGATTAATCAGCCCCAGCATTTT.

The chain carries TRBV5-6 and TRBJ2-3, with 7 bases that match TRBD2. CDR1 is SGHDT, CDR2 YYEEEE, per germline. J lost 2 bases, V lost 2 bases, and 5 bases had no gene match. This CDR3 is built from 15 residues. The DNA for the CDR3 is TGTGCCAGCAGCTTATGGACTAGATCCACAGATACGCAGTATTTT. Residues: CASSLWTRSTDTQYF. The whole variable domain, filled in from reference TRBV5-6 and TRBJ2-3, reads DAGVTQSPTHLIKTRGQQVTLRCSPKSGHDTVSWYQQALGQGPQFIFQYYEEEERQRGNFPDRFSGHQFPNYSSELNVNALLLGDSALYLCASSLWTRSTDTQYFGPGTRLTVL.

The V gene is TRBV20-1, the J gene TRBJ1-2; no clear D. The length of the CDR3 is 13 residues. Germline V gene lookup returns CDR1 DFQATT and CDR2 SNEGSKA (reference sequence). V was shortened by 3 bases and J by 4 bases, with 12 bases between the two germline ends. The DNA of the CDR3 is TGCAGTGCTAGTTCGCCAAAAGCCTATGGCTACACCTTC. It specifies CSASSPKAYGYTF.

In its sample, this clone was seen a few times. The CDR3 nucleotides read TGTGCCAGCTCACCGTGGAGGGACCAGGCGCCTTCCTACGAGCAGTACTTC. This codes for CASSPWRDQAPSYEQYF. The chain carries TRBV18 and TRBJ2-7, with D maybe TRBD2 (6 bases). Trimming removed 3 bases from V and 1 base from J, with 19 bases in between. Germline assignment: CDR1 KGHSH and CDR2 LQKENI. The CDR3 has 17 amino acids.

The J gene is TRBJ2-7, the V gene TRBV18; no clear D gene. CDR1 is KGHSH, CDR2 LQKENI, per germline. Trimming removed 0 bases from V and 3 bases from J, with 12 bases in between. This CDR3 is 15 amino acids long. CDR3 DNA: TGTGCCAGCTCACCACCGTCTAGTTGGAACTACGAGCAGTACTTC. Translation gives CASSPPSSWNYEQYF.

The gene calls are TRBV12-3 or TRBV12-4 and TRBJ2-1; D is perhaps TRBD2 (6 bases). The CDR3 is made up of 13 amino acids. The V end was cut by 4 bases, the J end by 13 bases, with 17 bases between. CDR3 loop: CASSSPSGRFQFF. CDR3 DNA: TGTGCCAGCAGTTCACCGTCGGGGAGGTTCCAGTTCTTC.

The CDR3 coding sequence is TGCGCCAGCAGCCTCCAGCGGGGGGCAACGTCAGGCGAGCAGTTCTTC. Encoded protein: CASSLQRGATSGEQFF. The chain recombines TRBV5-1 with TRBJ2-1; the match to TRBD2 covers 9 bases. Looked up from germline, CDR1 is SGHRS and CDR2 is YFSETQ. Trimming cost V 4 bases and J 10 bases; bases outside gene matches: 15. This CDR3 contains 16 residues.

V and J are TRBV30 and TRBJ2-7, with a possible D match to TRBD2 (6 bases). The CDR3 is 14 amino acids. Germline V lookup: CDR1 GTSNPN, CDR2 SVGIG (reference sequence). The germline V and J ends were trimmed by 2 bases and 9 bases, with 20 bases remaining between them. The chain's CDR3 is CAWSPGTGARGQYF. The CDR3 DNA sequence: TGTGCCTGGAGTCCCGGGACGGGAGCTCGCGGGCAGTACTTC.